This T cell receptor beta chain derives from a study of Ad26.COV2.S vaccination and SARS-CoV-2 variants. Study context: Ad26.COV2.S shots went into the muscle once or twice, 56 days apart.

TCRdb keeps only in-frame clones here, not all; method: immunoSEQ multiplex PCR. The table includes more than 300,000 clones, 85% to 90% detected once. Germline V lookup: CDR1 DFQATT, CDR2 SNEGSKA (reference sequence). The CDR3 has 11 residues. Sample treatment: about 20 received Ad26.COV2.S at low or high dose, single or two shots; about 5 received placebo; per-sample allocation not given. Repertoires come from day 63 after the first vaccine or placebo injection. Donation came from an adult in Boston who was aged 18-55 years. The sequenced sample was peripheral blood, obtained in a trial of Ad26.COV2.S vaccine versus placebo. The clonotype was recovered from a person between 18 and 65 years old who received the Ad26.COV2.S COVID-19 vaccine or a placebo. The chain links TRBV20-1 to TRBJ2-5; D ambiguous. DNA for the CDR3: TGCAGCGCGATCCGAAGGGAGACCCAGTACTTC. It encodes CSAIRRETQYF.